The clone carrying this T cell receptor beta chain was seen only a few times. Its antigen is currently unknown. Per the germline V gene, CDR1 is SGHNT and CDR2 is YENEEA. The CDR3 length is 16 residues. The junction had 9 bases not matched to a gene; V was cut back by 1 base and J by 6 bases. This specimen belongs to a study of T cell repertoires in cytomegalovirus infection. Study at large: CMV infection plus the matching HLA type was flagged by public TCR beta signatures.

TCRdb reprocessed the reads with MiXCR, giving one entry per CDR3 protein. There are about 260,000 distinct CDR3 sequences in the sample; less than 9.5% occur only once, and about 14% lies in the top ten. Study conclusions and caveats: Clonotypes of TCR beta that were HLA-C-restricted and CMV-specific dominated the ex vivo response. Carriers of CMV plus the relevant HLA were identified by cumulative public TCR beta family frequency.

The source of this sequence is a human donor in good health (CMV status not recorded). Some clones in this sample may be carry-over from other donors' samples. This chain joins TRBV11-3 and TRBJ2-3, with 8 bases identical to TRBD2. Sequenced: PBMCs. This chain's CDR3 is CASSLVSSGPSDTQYF. The CDR3 DNA reads TGTGCCAGCAGCTTAGTGTCTAGCGGGCCCTCCGATACGCAGTATTTT.